Below are 9 T cell receptor beta chains sequenced from a single sample in a study of human thymus T cells. Thymus tissue for the work was resected from patients undergoing corrective heart surgery. The protocol was immunoSEQ multiplex PCR, while the TCRdb copy is restricted to in-frame clones and leaves out a portion. Of some 130,000 clones detected, approximately 96% appear once; the ten largest clones hold 0.02% to 0.025%. Sequencing was performed on thymus tissue. Receptors originate from a boy under three years old with a congenital heart defect but otherwise immunologically healthy.

The chain couples TRBV27 to TRBJ1-1; 10 positions agree with TRBD1. With V trimmed by 6 bases and J by 5 bases, 6 bases remained unmatched. Germline CDR1 reads MNHEY; CDR2 reads SMNVEV (reference sequence). The CDR3 length is 14 residues. The CDR3, as DNA: TGTGCCAGCAGGCCGGGACAGGGGTGTACTGAAGCTTTCTTT. Its translation is CASRPGQGCTEAFF.

V and J are TRBV5-6 and TRBJ1-1; a possible D gene is TRBD1 (6 bases). V was cut by 4 bases and J by 9 bases, with 13 bases left in between. Looked up from germline, CDR1 is SGHDT and CDR2 is YYEEEE. The CDR3 runs 12 residues. CDR3: CASSRTTGKAFF. CDR3 DNA: TGTGCCAGCAGCAGAACGACAGGCAAAGCTTTCTTT.

This rearrangement joins TRBV4-1 to TRBJ2-3; 8 positions match TRBD1. CDR1 is MGHRA, CDR2 YSYEKL, per germline. J was trimmed by 2 bases and V by 4 bases; bases with no gene match: 14. This CDR3 comprises 18 residues. CDR3 nucleotides: TGCGCCAGCAGCCTCACTATCCCTCCGGGACAGGCCACAGATACGCAGTATTTT. Its protein product is CASSLTIPPGQATDTQYF.

The chain uses TRBV6-1 and TRBJ1-2; D ambiguous. Germline V lookup: CDR1 MNHNS, CDR2 SASEGT. Trimming took off 7 bases at V and 8 bases at J, with 5 bases between the two ends. CDR3 length equals 9 residues. This CDR3 is CASKGGYTF. In DNA, the CDR3 is TGTGCCAGCAAAGGAGGCTACACCTTC.

CDR3 DNA sequence: TGCGCCAGCAGCCCCAGCGACCGCCCCTATAATTCACCCCTCCACTTT. Residues: CASSPSDRPYNSPLHF. This rearrangement joins TRBV23-1 to TRBJ1-6; D gene ambiguous. TRBV23-1 is classed as an ORF, of uncertain function. The CDR3 has 16 amino acids. V was pared by 6 bases and J by 2 bases, with 14 bases between.

About this clone: One junction end does not reproduce the germline sequence, and a read error may be involved. The chain employs TRBV7-6 and TRBJ1-1; D gene ambiguous. The germline V gene encodes CDR1 SGHVS and CDR2 FNYEAQ. The CDR3 runs to 14 residues. Here the CDR3 DNA reads TGTGCCAGCAGCGAGGGCCTCGACCCCCAAGGGTTGATCTTT. As protein: CASSEGLDPQGLIF.

CDR3 coding DNA: TGTGCCAGCAGCTTCTACCGGAACACTGAAGCTTTCTTT. It codes for CASSFYRNTEAFF. The rearrangement links TRBV5-6 to TRBJ1-1; unclear D gene. The germline CDR1 and CDR2 sequences are SGHDT and YYEEEE. This CDR3 region has 13 residues. Between the trimmed V and J ends, which lost 2 bases and 1 base, there was a span of 6 bases.

The rearrangement links TRBV6-4 to TRBJ1-1; a weak D match, TRBD1 (5 bases). The CDR3 contains 17 residues. CDR1 MRHNA and CDR2 SNTAGT come from the germline V gene. V lost 4 bases and J 5 bases, leaving 23 bases between the germline ends. The chain's CDR3 is CASSVIVEQVRRTEAFF. In nucleotides, the CDR3 is TGTGCCAGCAGTGTGATAGTCGAACAGGTCCGAAGAACTGAAGCTTTCTTT.

The chain couples TRBV19 to TRBJ1-1; no reliable D call. Trimming took 9 bases from V and 0 from J, leaving 11 bases between them. CDR3 size: 13 residues. CDR1 is LNHDA, CDR2 SQIVND, per germline (reference sequence). The CDR3 loop is CASDRNMNTEAFF. In nucleotides, the CDR3 is TGTGCCAGCGATAGGAACATGAACACTGAAGCTTTCTTT.